The clone carrying this TCR beta chain was found a few times. Its antigen is currently unknown. The record originates from a study of T cells after yellow fever vaccination. About the research overall: Libraries from low-cell-number fractions were prepared with the SMART-Seq v4 Ultra Low Input RNA kit. Regarding the study as a whole: Primary-vaccination clones mostly resurfaced post-booster (just under 98% CD4, more than 80% CD8). Peaking on day 5 versus 15, the secondary response was faster but weaker.

The germline V gene encodes CDR1 DFQATT and CDR2 SNEGSKA (reference sequence). V was shortened by 1 base and J by 2 bases, with 12 bases between the two germline ends. The CDR3 spans 14 residues. TCRdb itself ran the 5' RACE reads through MiXCR, one entry per CDR3 protein. The data show 200,000 or so distinct CDR3 sequences, about 7% seen once. Sample: CD4+ T cells sorted from PBMCs, taken on the day of the yellow fever booster vaccination. The receptor was isolated from a man aged 25 to 40 who received the YFV17D yellow fever vaccine. The V gene is TRBV20-1, the J gene TRBJ2-7; D not resolved. CDR3 sequence: CSARARLEPYEQYF. The CDR3 nucleotides read TGCAGTGCTAGAGCTCGGCTAGAACCCTACGAGCAGTACTTC.